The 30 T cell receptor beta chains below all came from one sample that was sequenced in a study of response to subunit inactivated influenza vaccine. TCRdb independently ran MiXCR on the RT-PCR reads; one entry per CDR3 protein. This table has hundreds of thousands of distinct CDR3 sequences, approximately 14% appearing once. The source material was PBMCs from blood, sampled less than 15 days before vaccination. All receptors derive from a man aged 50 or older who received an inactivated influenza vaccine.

The CDR3 protein is CASSQNRGQAGETQYF. In nucleotides, the CDR3 is TGCGCCAGCAGTCAAAACAGGGGGCAGGCGGGGGAGACCCAGTACTTC. This sequence joins TRBV4-3 and TRBJ2-5; 9 bases line up with TRBD1. Germline CDR1 and CDR2: LGHNA and YSLEER. V dropped 6 bases and J dropped 5; count of bases not matched to a gene: 13. The CDR3 sequence is 16 residues long.

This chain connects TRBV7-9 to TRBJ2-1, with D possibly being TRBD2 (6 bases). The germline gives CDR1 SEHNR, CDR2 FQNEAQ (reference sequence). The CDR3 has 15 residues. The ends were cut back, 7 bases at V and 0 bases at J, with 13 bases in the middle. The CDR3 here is CASTLALSSYNEQFF. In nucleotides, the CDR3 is TGTGCCAGCACCCTAGCGCTTAGCTCCTACAATGAGCAGTTCTTC.

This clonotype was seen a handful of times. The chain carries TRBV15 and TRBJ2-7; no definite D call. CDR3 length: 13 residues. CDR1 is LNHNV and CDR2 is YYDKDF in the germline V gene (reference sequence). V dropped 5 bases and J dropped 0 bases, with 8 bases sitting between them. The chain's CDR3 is CATSALPSYEQYF. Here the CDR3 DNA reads TGTGCCACCAGCGCTCTTCCCTCCTACGAGCAGTACTTC.

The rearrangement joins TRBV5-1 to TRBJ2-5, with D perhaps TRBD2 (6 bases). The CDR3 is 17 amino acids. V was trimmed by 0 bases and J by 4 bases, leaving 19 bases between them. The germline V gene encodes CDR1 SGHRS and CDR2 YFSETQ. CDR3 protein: CASSLDGTLSRSETQYF. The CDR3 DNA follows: TGCGCCAGCAGCTTGGATGGGACTCTGAGTAGGTCAGAGACCCAGTACTTC.

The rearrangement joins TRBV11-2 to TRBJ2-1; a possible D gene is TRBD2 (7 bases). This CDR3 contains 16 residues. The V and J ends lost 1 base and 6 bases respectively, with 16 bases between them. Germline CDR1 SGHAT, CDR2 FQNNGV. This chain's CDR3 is CASSLVRRGGGNEQFF. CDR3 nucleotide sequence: TGTGCCAGCAGCTTAGTTAGAAGGGGAGGGGGCAATGAGCAGTTCTTC.

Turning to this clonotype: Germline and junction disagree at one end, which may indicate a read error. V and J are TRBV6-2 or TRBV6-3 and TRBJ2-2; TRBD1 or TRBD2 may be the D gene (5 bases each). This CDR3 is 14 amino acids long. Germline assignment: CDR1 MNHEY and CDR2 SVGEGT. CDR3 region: CASSYLGATGERFF. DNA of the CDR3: TGTGCCAGCAGTTATCTTGGGGCCACCGGGGAGCGGTTTTTT.

Here the CDR3 DNA reads TGTGCCAGCAGCTTAGGTTTGGACTTCACAGATACGCAGTATTTT. This codes for CASSLGLDFTDTQYF. The genes are TRBV7-9 and TRBJ2-3, with a possible D match to TRBD2 (5 bases). This CDR3 region has 15 residues. Germline CDR1 is SEHNR and CDR2 is FQNEAQ (reference sequence). V lost 1 base and J lost 2, with 10 bases in between.

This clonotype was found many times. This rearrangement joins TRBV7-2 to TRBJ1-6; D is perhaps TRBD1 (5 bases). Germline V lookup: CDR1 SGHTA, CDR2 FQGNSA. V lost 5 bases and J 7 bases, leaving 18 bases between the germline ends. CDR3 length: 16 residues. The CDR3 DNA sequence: TGTGCCAGCAGCCTAAGAGGTCCAGGGTCAAATTCACCCCTCCACTTT. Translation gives CASSLRGPGSNSPLHF.

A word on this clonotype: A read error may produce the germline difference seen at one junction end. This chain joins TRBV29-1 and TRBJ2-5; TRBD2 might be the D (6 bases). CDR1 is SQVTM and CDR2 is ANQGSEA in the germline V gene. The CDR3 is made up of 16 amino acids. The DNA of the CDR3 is TGCAGCATTGAAGACCTGATCGGCGGACTACAAGAGACCCAGTACTTC. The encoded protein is CSIEDLIGGLQETQYF.

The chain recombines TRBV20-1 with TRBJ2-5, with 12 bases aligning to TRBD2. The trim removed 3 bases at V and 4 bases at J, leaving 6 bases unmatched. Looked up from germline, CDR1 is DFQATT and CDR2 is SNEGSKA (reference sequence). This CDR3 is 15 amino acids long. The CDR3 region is CSARTSGSWGETQYF. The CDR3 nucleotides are TGCAGTGCTAGGACTAGCGGGAGTTGGGGAGAGACCCAGTACTTC.

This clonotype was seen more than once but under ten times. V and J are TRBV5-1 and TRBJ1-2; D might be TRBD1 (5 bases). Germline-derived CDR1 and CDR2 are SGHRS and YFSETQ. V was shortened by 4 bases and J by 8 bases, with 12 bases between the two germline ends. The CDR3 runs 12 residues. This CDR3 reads CASSGEHRGYTF. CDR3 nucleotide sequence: TGCGCCAGCAGCGGTGAGCACAGGGGCTACACCTTC.

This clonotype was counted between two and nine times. CDR3 region: CASSLAVYGYTF. The CDR3 nucleotides read TGTGCCAGCAGTTTGGCAGTCTATGGCTACACCTTC. The chain couples TRBV12-3 or TRBV12-4 to TRBJ1-2; D unresolved. Trimming took 3 bases from V and 4 from J, leaving 6 bases between them. This CDR3 comprises 12 residues.

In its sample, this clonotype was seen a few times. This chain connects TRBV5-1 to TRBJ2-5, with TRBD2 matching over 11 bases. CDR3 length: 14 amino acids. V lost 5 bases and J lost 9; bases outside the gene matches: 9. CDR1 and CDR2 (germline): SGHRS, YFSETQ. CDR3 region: CASRRTSGGQAQYF. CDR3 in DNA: TGCGCCAGCAGACGCACTAGCGGGGGACAGGCCCAGTACTTC.

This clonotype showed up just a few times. Here the CDR3 reads CASSYLGNRVGEKLFF. The CDR3 nucleotides read TGTGCCAGCAGCTACCTCGGCAATCGGGTCGGGGAAAAACTGTTTTTT. The rearrangement joins TRBV6-5 to TRBJ1-4; D not resolved. The V end was cut by 6 bases, the J end by 8 bases, with 22 bases between. CDR3 size: 16 residues. CDR1 and CDR2 (germline): MNHEY, SVGAGI.

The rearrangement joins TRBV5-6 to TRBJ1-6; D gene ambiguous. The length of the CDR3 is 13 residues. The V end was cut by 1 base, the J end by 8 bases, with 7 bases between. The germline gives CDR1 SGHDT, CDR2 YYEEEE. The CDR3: CASSLTEYSPLHF. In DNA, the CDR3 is TGTGCCAGCAGCTTGACAGAATATTCACCCCTCCACTTT.

DNA of the CDR3: TGTGCCACCAGCAGAGAGAGGTCCGGGACAGGGGCCCTAGCGACAGATACGCAGTATTTT. It codes for CATSRERSGTGALATDTQYF. The chain recombines TRBV15 with TRBJ2-3; 10 positions match TRBD1. This CDR3 has 20 amino acids. V was pared by 0 bases and J by 3 bases, with 15 bases of the junction left unmatched. Germline CDR1 and CDR2: LNHNV and YYDKDF (reference sequence). The full variable domain, completed using reference TRBV15 and TRBJ2-3, is DAMVIQNPRYQVTQFGKPVTLSCSQTLNHNVMYWYQQKSSQAPKLLFHYYDKDFNNEADTPDNFQSRRPNTSFCFLDIRSPGLGDTAMYLCATSRERSGTGALATDTQYFGPGTRLTVL.

The CDR3 region is CASTWSRSGETQYF. CDR3 DNA sequence: TGTGCCAGCACCTGGAGTAGGTCGGGAGAGACCCAGTACTTC. The chain uses TRBV6-1 and TRBJ2-5; D is unclear. V shed 7 bases and J shed 4 bases, with 16 bases lying between them. This CDR3 contains 14 residues. Germline CDR1 reads MNHNS; CDR2 reads SASEGT.

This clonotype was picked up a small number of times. The CDR3 DNA reads TGTGCCAGCAGTAGCTTCGACAGGGCCTACGAGCAGTACTTC. It yields the protein CASSSFDRAYEQYF. The rearrangement uses TRBV7-9 and TRBJ2-7, with 7 bases that match TRBD1. CDR3 length: 14 amino acids. Trimming cost V 6 bases and J 2 bases; bases outside gene matches: 7. Germline loops: CDR1 SEHNR, CDR2 FQNEAQ (reference sequence). The full variable domain, completed using reference TRBV7-9 and TRBJ2-7, is DTGVSQNPRHKITKRGQNVTFRCDPISEHNRLYWYRQTLGQGPEFLTYFQNEAQLEKSRLLSDRFSAERPKGSFSTLEIQRTEQGDSAMYLCASSSFDRAYEQYFGPGTRLTVT.

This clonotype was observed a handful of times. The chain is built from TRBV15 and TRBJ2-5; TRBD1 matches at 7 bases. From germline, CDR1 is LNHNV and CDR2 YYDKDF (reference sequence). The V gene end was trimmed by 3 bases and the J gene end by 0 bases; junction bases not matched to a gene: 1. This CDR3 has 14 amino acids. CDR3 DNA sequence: TGTGCCACCAGCAGCGGACAGGACCAAGAGACCCAGTACTTC. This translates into CATSSGQDQETQYF.

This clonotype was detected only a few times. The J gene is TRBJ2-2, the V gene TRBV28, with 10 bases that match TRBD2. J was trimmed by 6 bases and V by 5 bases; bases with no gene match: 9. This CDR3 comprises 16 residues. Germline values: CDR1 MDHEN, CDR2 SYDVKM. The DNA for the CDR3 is TGTGCCAGCAGTCTCGGACTAGCGGCAGTCTCCGGGGAGCTGTTTTTT. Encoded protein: CASSLGLAAVSGELFF.

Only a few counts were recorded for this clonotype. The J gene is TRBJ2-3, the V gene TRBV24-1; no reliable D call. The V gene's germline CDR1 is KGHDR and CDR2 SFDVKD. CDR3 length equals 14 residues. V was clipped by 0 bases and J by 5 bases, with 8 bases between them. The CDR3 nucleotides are TGTGCCACCAGTGATTTGAAGGGCCTAGATACGCAGTATTTT. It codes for CATSDLKGLDTQYF.

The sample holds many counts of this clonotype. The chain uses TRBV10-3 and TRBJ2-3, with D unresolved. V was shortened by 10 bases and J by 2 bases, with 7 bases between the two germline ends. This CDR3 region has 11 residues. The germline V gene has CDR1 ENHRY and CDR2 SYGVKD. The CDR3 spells CASEDTDTQYF. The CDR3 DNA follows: TGTGCCAGCGAGGACACAGATACGCAGTATTTT.

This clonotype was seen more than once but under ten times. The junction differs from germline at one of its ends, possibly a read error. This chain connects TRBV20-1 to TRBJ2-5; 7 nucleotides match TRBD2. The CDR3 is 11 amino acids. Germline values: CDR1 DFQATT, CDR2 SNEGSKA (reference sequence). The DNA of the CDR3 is TGCAGTGCTAGAGCAGTTAGCGGGCCAGTCTTC. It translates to CSARAVSGPVF.

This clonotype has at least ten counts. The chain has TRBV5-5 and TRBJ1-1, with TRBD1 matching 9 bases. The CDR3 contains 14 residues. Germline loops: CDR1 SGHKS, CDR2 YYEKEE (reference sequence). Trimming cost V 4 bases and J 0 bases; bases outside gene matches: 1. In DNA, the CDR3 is TGTGCCAGCAGCCGGGACAGGGTGAACACTGAAGCTTTCTTT. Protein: CASSRDRVNTEAFF.

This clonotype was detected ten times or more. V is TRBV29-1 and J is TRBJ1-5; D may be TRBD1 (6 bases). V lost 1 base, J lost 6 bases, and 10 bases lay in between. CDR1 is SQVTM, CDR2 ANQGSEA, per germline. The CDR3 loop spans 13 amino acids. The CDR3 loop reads CSVEGGGGQPQHF. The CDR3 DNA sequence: TGCAGCGTTGAAGGGGGAGGGGGTCAGCCCCAGCATTTT.

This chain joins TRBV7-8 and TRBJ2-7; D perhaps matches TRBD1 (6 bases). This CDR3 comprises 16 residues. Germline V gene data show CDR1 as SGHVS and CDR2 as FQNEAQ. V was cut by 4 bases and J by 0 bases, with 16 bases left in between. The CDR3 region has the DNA TGTGCCAGCAGCTCTGTAGGACAGTGGGTCTCCTACGAGCAGTACTTC. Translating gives CASSSVGQWVSYEQYF.

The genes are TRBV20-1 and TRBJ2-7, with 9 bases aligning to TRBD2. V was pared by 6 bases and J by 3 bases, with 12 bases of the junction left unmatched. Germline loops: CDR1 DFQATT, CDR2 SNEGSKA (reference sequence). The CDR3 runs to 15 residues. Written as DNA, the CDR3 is TGCAGTGCCCCTCCCCCTAGCGGGACCTACTACGAGCAGTACTTC. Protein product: CSAPPPSGTYYEQYF.

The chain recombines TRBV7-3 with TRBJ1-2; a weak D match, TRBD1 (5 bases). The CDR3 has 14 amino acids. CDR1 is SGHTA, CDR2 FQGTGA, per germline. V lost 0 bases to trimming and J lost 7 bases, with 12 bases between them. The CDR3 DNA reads TGTGCCAGCAGCTTAACAGGGGATAAATCTGGCTACACCTTC. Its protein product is CASSLTGDKSGYTF.

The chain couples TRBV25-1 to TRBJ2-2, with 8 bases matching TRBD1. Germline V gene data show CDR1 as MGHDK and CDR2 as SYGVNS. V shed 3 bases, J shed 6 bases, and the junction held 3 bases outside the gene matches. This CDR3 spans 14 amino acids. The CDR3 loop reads CASSETGVAGELFF. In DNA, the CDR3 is TGTGCCAGCAGTGAGACAGGGGTGGCCGGGGAGCTGTTTTTT.

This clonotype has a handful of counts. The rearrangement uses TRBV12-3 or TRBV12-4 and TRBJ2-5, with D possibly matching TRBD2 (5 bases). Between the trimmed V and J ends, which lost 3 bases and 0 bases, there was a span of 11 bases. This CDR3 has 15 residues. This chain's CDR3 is CASSLSGPYQETQYF. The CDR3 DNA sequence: TGTGCCAGCAGTTTGAGCGGACCGTACCAAGAGACCCAGTACTTC.